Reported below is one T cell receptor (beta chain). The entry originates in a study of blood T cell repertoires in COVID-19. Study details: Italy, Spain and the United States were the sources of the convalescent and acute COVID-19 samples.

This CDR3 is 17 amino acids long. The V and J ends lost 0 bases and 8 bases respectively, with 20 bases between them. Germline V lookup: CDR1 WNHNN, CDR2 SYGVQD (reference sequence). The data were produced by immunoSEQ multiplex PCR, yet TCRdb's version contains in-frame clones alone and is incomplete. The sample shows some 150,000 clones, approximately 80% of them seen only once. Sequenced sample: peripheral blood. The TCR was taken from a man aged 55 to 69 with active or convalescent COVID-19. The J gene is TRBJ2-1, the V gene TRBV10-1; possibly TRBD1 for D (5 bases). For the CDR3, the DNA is TGCGCCAGCAGTGAGTCAGGGCGACAGATTCGTGCGTATGAGCAGTTCTTC. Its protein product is CASSESGRQIRAYEQFF.